The sample holds a few counts of the clone carrying this T cell receptor (beta chain). V lost 1 base to trimming and J lost 5 bases, with 29 bases between them. CDR3 length equals 21 residues. CDR1 and CDR2 from the germline V gene are MGHRA and YSYEKL. Each CDR3 protein gets one entry after TCRdb re-called the RT-PCR reads with MiXCR. Of approximately 200,000 distinct CDR3 sequences in the sample, around 14% are singletons; the top ten hold 26%. This entry is derived from a study of response to subunit inactivated influenza vaccine. This chain uses TRBV4-1 with TRBJ2-2; perhaps TRBD1 as D (6 bases). The sequence came from a man aged 45-65 years who received an inactivated influenza vaccine. The sequences come from CD8+ T cells sorted from PBMCs, collected more than 4 days after vaccination. The CDR3 loop is CASSQGVMGLAPTGNTGELFF. CDR3 bases: TGCGCCAGCAGCCAAGGGGTTATGGGATTGGCCCCTACAGGGAATACCGGGGAGCTGTTTTTT.